This T cell receptor beta chain was captured by sequencing in a study of blood T cell repertoires in COVID-19. All enrollees were about 18 to 100 years old and from roughly 22 US areas. Resolution of symptoms, clearance, or two negative PCRs was present in recovered Cohort 3 donors. Between the trimmed V and J ends, which lost 3 bases and 4 bases, there was a span of 19 bases. The CDR3 has 17 residues. Germline V gene lookup returns CDR1 SGHRS and CDR2 YFSETQ. The data were produced by immunoSEQ multiplex PCR, yet TCRdb's version contains in-frame clones alone and is incomplete. The repertoire includes around 330,000 clones, 90% of them detected once, and 2.6% sits in the top ten.

The V gene is TRBV5-1, the J gene TRBJ1-4, with D possibly matching TRBD1 (6 bases). The specimen sequenced was PBMCs or T cells enriched from blood (not recorded which). The clonotype comes from a man between 60 and 70 years old who had recovered from COVID-19. The CDR3 bases are TGCGCCAGCAGCTACAGGGAAAATTTTGGGAGTAATGAAAAACTGTTTTTT. Its translation: CASSYRENFGSNEKLFF.